A single T cell receptor beta chain is shown here with its context. It has no known antigen specificity. Per-base quality was not reported, and no clone a single base away is much larger than it. Trimmed from V: 5 bases; trimmed from J: 7 bases; junction bases lacking a gene match: 14. CDR3 length: 16 amino acids, cysteine to phenylalanine. Of all the DNA, just the CDR3 is kept, 48 bases in frame from base 1. CDR1 and CDR2 are read off the germline V gene as SGHTA and FQGNSA. The sample originates from a study of cytomegalovirus exposure and HLA in healthy donors listed by TCRdb under 2017. Concerning the study at large: An earlier analysis of approximately 550 of the donors reported 250 to 350 Gb of sequence data and 117 million unique TCR beta sequences from about 200 million T cells. An early release covering 500 to 750 HLA-typed donors comprised approximately 300 gigabases of sequencing data and around 80 million unique TCR sequences. Of the approximately 400 genotyped donors, roughly 76% were placed in the genetic ancestry cluster associated with self-reported Caucasian donors. The aim of the study was to test whether cataloging public T cell receptors could identify signatures of past pathogen exposure. The T cell repertoires of 670 or so subjects were profiled by immunosequencing and related to cytomegalovirus serostatus. A separate validation cohort of 100 to 150 different subjects was used in addition to the roughly 670-subject first cohort. High-throughput TCR immunosequencing, statistical association of individual TCRs with disease status, and machine learning were combined to predict cytomegalovirus infection status. A later analysis re-examined previously published TCR beta repertoires from more than 600 donors and added high-resolution HLA genotyping to investigate patterns of TCR occurrence. In the later analysis, no new phenotypic data were used to find candidate immune exposures; instead, reliance was placed on TCR beta sequences and their occurrence across donors. An earlier analysis of around 540 of the donors applied high-throughput TCR beta sequencing to assess whether each TCR beta V gene segment acted as functional or pseudogenic. Donor age, sex, ethnicity and CMV serostatus were collected together with the repertoire data. A later genetic analysis used genome-wide SNP genotypes for about three fifths of the 666 donors, treating that subset as a discovery cohort. All discovery cohort repertoires had been generated on a single sequencing platform. HLA typing covered class I and class II loci at four-digit resolution. The number of typed donors differed by locus: roughly 629-640 for A, B, C, DRB1 and DQB1; approximately 530 for DQA1; 600 to 610 for DPA1; and around 450 for DPB1. Roughly 5 DR-DQ haplotypes were handled as single units for association and clustering, since linkage in the cohort was strong. Across approximately 400 genotyped donors of the cohort, an average of about 250,000 unique TCR beta nucleotide sequences per donor were sequenced, and roughly 17% of those sequences were non-productive. Overall study results and their limits: Correlated functional status among segregating V segments might be attributable to linkage disequilibrium, but an unknown experimental factor could not be ruled out. About 17 rarely observed V segments, including chromosome 9 orphons, were excluded from the earlier analysis of a few hundred of the donors because counts were too low. A cluster of highly shared sequence variants was judged likely to be a technical artifact of the sequencing pipeline. In both the original and validation cohorts, the classifier was reported to diagnose cytomegalovirus status with high specificity and sensitivity. Most TCR sequences were observed very rarely across donors, whereas some public TCRs were present in many individuals. Some IMGT-functional V segments, including TRBV6-2 and TRBV6-3, could not be told apart with the 87-base-pair reads, so those segments were excluded. HLA typing was unavailable for some donors at each locus, so association tests used only the typed subset. This cohort had only TCR beta chains sequenced, and the lack of alpha or paired-chain data limited which features could be detected. Immune exposure information for the cohort was limited to CMV serostatus. The authors suggested that the approach could potentially be generalized to other disease states and immunological phenotypes. Specific HLA alleles were associated with 15,000 to 20,000 TCR beta sequences at a false discovery rate of 0.05 in a later analysis. A further reported finding was that TCR beta sequences accurately predicted the HLA-A and HLA-B alleles for most subjects in the first cohort. A later analysis found that HLA-associated TCR beta chains were more clonally expanded and had lower generation probabilities than equally common non-associated chains. In a later analysis, most CMV-associated TCR beta chains were found to appear HLA-restricted, with HLA associations seemingly driven largely by CMV exposure. In vitro tests confirmed that a few of the cytomegalovirus-associated TCR beta chains recognize cytomegalovirus antigens. Strong co-occurrence of HLA alleles, especially DR and DQ, made assigning TCR associations to individual alleles difficult. Compared with the roughly 710-donor mean, donors in an Asian-associated ancestry cluster had fewer N-insertions in productive TCRs, according to a later genetic analysis. A later analysis found that TCR association rates varied across HLA loci, with DRB1 alleles showing the most associated TCRs and HLA-C alleles the fewest. Roughly uniform sequencing depth across donors was assumed in presence/absence analyses, although this assumption may not hold. Several of the top co-occurrence clusters appeared to be linked to parvovirus B19, influenza, CMV and Epstein-Barr virus, according to a later analysis. In the study, approximately 160 TCR beta chains were listed as associated with cytomegalovirus. In an earlier analysis of under 600 of the donors, most TCR beta V segments were observed in productive rearrangements about 87% or about 30% of the time, broadly matching IMGT annotations. An association between a missense DCLRE1C variant and V-gene and J-gene trimming of TCR beta chains was found in a later genetic analysis and replicated in an independent cohort.

The cohort comprised 670 or so healthy bone marrow donors. All cohort members were sampled while nominally healthy, although unrecorded immune exposures were likely present. The donor was CMV seronegative and belonged to the group of over 350 seronegative cohort members. Each donor provided a peripheral blood sample, and peripheral blood mononuclear cells were used for TCR beta sequencing. Genomic DNA was extracted from the blood cell samples with the Qiagen DNeasy Blood Extraction Kit. The library was generated by the immunoSEQ multiplex PCR assay. A mixture of 60 forward primers for TCR Vbeta segments and 13 reverse primers for TCR Jbeta segments was used in the multiplex PCR. The CDR3 region of rearranged TCR beta genes was amplified from genomic DNA with a multiplex PCR assay. The Illumina HiSeq System was used to sequence the amplified TCR beta libraries as 87-base-pair reads. Concerning the study's data processing: A later analysis tallied 75 million to 85 million unique TCR beta chains across the 650 to 750 repertoires, and around 10 million of those chains were shared by two or more donors. To remove PCR and sequencing errors, raw reads were error-corrected and collapsed into unique sequences using a nearest-neighbor algorithm that merged closely related sequences. V, D and J gene segments were assigned by aligning CDR3 sequences to IMGT reference sequences. For a sequence to be retained, a match of at least six nucleotides to both a V gene segment and a J gene segment was required. Rearrangements were classified as productive when the CDR3 lacked stop codons and remained in frame with V and J, and all other rearrangements were classified as non-productive. CDR3 was defined by IMGT convention, running from the second conserved V-encoded cysteine to the conserved J-encoded phenylalanine. In an earlier analysis of around 540 of the donors, sequences lacking an unambiguous match to a single V gene segment were excluded. In an earlier analysis of 587 of the donors, a V segment was called functional when productive rearrangements were above 56.7%, and segregating when the standard deviation between donors exceeded 5%. A statistical classification framework was built for diagnosing cytomegalovirus status from the catalog of TCR beta chain sequences. In a later analysis, V and J genes were assigned by comparing TCR nucleotide sequences against IMGT/GENE-DB human TR gene sequences. The TCRdist pipeline was used in a later analysis to assign CDR3 sequences and most-parsimonious VDJ recombination scenarios. In a later analysis, each TCR beta chain was defined by its CDR3 amino acid sequence together with its V-gene family, and reads lacking a unique V-gene family were excluded. As a way to deal with suspected cross-contamination and a sequencing artifact, a later analysis dropped nearly 600 nucleotide sequences that were highly shared and had low generation probability. A later analysis calculated a clonal expansion index for each public chain from normalized within-repertoire ranks of inferred template counts. Generation probabilities in a later analysis came from a VDJ recombination model fitted to out-of-frame rearrangements, and those results were checked against IGoR. A later analysis scored TCR-TCR, TCR-HLA and TCR-CMV co-occurrence with hypergeometric tests, applying a repertoire-size bias correction to TCR pairs. To estimate false discovery rates, a later analysis permuted the HLA or CMV assignments 20 times. In a later analysis, co-occurring TCRs were grouped using DBSCAN, and TCRdist sequence similarity was added for clustering within HLA-allele-positive subsets. Co-occurrence clustering excluded repertoires with fewer than 30,000 or more than 120,000 public chains, plus five with anomalous nucleotide sharing. The source is immuneACCESS, and TCRdb retained only in-frame sequences with V and J called. Part of the clones is not carried over; for the studies checked, unresolved V genes explain less than half of this, and the remainder is unexplained. V, J and clone size are those of that table, while D and trimming were read from the DNA. This sample holds some 120,000 clones; 72% were observed only once. Of the sample, more than 3% is held by the ten largest clones.

The clonotype originates from a man aged 25-45 years in good health and CMV-seronegative. The chain uses TRBV7-2 and TRBJ2-1, and TRBD2 matches 7 of the central bases. Sequencing was done on a sample of PBMCs. The bases read TGTGCCAGCAGCCCGATGGGAAGCGGGGTAATAAATGAGCAGTTCTTC. Its coded protein is CASSPMGSGVINEQFF.